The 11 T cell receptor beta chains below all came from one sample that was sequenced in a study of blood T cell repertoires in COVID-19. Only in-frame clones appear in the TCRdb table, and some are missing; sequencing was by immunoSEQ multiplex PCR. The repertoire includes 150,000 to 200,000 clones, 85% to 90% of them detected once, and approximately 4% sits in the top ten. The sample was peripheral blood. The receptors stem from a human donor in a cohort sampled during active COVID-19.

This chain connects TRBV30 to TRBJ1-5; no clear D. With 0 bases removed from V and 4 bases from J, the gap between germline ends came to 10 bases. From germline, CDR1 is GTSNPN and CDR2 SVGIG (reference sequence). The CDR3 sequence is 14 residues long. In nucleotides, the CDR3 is TGTGCCTGGAGTGTATCTGGGCTTAATCAGCCCCAGCATTTT. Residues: CAWSVSGLNQPQHF.

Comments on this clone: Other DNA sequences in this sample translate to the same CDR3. CDR3 sequence (DNA): TGTGCCAGCAGCTTAGGGGGCCCTTATGGCTACACCTTC. It translates to CASSLGGPYGYTF. The V call is TRBV11-2, the J call TRBJ1-2; TRBD1 might be the D (5 bases). The CDR3 loop spans 13 amino acids. Germline V gene sequence: CDR1 SGHAT, CDR2 FQNNGV. V lost 1 base, J lost 5 bases, and 8 bases lay in between.

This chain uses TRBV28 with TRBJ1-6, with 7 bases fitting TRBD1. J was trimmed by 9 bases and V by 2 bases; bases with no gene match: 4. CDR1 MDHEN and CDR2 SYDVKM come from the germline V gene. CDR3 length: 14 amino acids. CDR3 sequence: CASSLRGRVSPLHF. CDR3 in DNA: TGTGCCAGCAGTTTAAGGGGGCGCGTTTCACCCCTCCACTTT.

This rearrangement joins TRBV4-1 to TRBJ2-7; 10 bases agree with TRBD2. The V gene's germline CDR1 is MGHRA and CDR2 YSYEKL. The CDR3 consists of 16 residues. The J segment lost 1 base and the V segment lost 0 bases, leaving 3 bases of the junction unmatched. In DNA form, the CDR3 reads TGCGCCAGCAGCCAAGACCCACTAGCGGGGTCCTACGAGCAGTACTTC. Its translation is CASSQDPLAGSYEQYF.

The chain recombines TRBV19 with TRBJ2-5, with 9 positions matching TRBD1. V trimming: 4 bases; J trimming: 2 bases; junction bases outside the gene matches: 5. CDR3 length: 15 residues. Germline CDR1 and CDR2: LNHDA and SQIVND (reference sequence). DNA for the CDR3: TGTGCCAGTAGTAATACCGGGACAGGGCAAGAGACCCAGTACTTC. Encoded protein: CASSNTGTGQETQYF.

Here the CDR3 DNA reads TGTGCCAGTAGTATCGCGGGCACCTCTGGAAACACCATATATTTT. Protein: CASSIAGTSGNTIYF. This sequence joins TRBV19 and TRBJ1-3; D remains ambiguous. The CDR3 has 15 residues. Trimming stripped 3 bases from V and 0 bases from J, with 9 bases between. Germline CDR1 reads LNHDA; CDR2 reads SQIVND (reference sequence).

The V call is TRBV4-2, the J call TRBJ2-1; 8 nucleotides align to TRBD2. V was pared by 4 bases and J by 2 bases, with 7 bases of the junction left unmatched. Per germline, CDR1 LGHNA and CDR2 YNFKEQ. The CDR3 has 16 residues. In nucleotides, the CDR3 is TGTGCCAGCAGCCCGGGGGGGCGGGGAACCTACAATGAGCAGTTCTTC. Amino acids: CASSPGGRGTYNEQFF.

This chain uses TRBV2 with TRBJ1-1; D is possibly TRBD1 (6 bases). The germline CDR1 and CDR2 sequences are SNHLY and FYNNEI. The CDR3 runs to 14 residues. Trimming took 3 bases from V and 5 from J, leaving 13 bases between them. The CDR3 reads CASSERGPGTEAFF. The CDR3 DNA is TGTGCCAGCAGTGAGCGGGGGCCGGGGACTGAAGCTTTCTTT.

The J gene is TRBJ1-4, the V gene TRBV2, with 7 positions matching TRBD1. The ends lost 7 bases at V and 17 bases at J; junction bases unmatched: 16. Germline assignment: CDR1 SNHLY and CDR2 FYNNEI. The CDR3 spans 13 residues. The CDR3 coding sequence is TGTGCCAGCAACCCGTCAACAGGGGCGATAGCATTTTTT. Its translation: CASNPSTGAIAFF.

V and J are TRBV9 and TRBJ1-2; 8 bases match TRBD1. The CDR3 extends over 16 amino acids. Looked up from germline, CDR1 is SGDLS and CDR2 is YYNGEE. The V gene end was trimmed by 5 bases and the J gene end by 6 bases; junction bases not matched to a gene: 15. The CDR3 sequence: CASSGKVQGAINGYTF. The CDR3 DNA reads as TGTGCCAGCAGTGGTAAGGTCCAGGGGGCAATAAATGGCTACACCTTC.

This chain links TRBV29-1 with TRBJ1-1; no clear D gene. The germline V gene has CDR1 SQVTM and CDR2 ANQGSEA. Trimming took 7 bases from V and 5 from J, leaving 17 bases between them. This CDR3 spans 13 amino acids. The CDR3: CSGGWREVTEAFF. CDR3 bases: TGCAGCGGAGGGTGGCGGGAGGTAACTGAAGCTTTCTTT.